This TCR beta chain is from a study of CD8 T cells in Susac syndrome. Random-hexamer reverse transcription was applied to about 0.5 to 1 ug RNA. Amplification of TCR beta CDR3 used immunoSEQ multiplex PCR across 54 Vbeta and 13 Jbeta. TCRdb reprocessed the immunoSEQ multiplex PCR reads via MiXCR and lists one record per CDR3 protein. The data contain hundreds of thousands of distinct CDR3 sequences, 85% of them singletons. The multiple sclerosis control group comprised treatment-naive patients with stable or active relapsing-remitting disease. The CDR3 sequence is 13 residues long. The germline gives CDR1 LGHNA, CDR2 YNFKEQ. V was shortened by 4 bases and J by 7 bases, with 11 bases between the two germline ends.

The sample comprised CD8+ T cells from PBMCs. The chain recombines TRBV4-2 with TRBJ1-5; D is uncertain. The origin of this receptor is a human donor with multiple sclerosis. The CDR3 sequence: CASSPMGNQPQHF. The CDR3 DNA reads TGTGCCAGCAGCCCCATGGGGAACCAGCCCCAGCATTTT.